This entry concerns a single T cell receptor (beta chain). TCRdb keeps only in-frame clones here, not all; method: immunoSEQ multiplex PCR. This sample has 90,000 or so clones; over 80% occur once, and the top ten carry roughly 18%. This entry is derived from a study of control samples from healthy donors and cancer patients. The clonotype was recovered from a man aged 25 to 45 in good health. The sequencing input was blood.

The CDR3 DNA is TGTGCCATCAGTGGGGACAGGAATCAGCCCCAGCATTTT. It specifies CAISGDRNQPQHF. The gene calls are TRBV10-3 and TRBJ1-5; 8 bases match TRBD1. Trimming at V came to 4 bases and at J to 4 bases, leaving 0 bases not matched to a gene. CDR3 size: 13 residues. Germline lookup yields CDR1 ENHRY and CDR2 SYGVKD.